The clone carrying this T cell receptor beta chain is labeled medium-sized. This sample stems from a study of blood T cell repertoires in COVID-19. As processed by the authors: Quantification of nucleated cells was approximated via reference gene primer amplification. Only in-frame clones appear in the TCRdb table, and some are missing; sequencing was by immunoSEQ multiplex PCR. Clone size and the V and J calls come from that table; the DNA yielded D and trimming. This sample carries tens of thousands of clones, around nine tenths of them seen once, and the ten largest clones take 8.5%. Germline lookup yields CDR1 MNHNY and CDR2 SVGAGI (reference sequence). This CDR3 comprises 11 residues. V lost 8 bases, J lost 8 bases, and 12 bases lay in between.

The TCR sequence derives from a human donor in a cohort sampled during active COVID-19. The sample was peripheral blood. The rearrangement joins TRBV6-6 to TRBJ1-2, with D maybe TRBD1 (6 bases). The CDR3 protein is CASWTVGGYTF. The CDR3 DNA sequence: TGTGCCAGCTGGACAGTAGGCGGCTACACCTTC.